One and the same sample provided the 7 T cell receptor beta chains below, sequenced in a study of OX40 agonist ivuxolimab in advanced cancers. TCRdb keeps only in-frame clones here, not all; method: immunoSEQ multiplex PCR. The table has over 95,000 clones, about four fifths seen once; the top ten hold 1.4% to 1.5%. The material sequenced was CD4+ or CD8+ T cells sorted from blood, taken in a trial of the OX40 agonist ivuxolimab. Source of these receptors: an adult with an advanced solid tumor such as melanoma, head and neck, liver or kidney cancer.

This clone was recorded once. V gene TRBV4-3 combines with J gene TRBJ1-1; no firm D call. The CDR3 consists of 11 residues. From germline, CDR1 is LGHNA and CDR2 YSLEER. The germline V and J ends were trimmed by 3 bases and 2 bases, with 1 base remaining between them. CDR3 sequence reads: CASSHNTEAFF. The CDR3 coding sequence is TGCGCCAGCAGCCATAACACTGAAGCTTTCTTT.

This chain links TRBV19 with TRBJ2-6, with D possibly matching TRBD1 (6 bases). There are 15 residues in the CDR3. The V gene's germline CDR1 is LNHDA and CDR2 SQIVND (reference sequence). The germline V and J ends were trimmed by 5 bases and 3 bases, with 11 bases remaining between them. CDR3 sequence reads: CASSDTGFGANVLTF. The CDR3 coding sequence is TGTGCCAGTAGTGATACAGGGTTTGGGGCCAACGTCCTGACTTTC.

V usage is TRBV5-1 and J usage is TRBJ1-3; no clear D. Trimming removed 0 bases at V and 0 bases at J, with 10 bases between. Germline V lookup: CDR1 SGHRS, CDR2 YFSETQ. CDR3 length equals 16 residues. CDR3 DNA sequence: TGCGCCAGCAGCTTGGCCGGCCGGAGCTCTGGAAACACCATATATTTT. Amino acid sequence: CASSLAGRSSGNTIYF.

The V call is TRBV18, the J call TRBJ2-7; tentative D call: TRBD2 (5 bases). Germline V gives CDR1 KGHSH, CDR2 LQKENI. The CDR3 is 16 amino acids. The V and J ends lost 2 bases and 1 base respectively, with 15 bases between them. The CDR3 coding sequence is TGTGCCAGCTCACCAATTGGACTCATAGATTCCTACGAGCAGTACTTC. The encoded protein is CASSPIGLIDSYEQYF.

This chain connects TRBV9 to TRBJ2-4; 11 bases match TRBD1. V shed 4 bases, J shed 0 bases, and the junction held 3 bases outside the gene matches. The CDR3 length is 16 residues. Germline CDR1 reads SGDLS; CDR2 reads YYNGEE. The CDR3 protein is CASSWGTGGAKNIQYF. The CDR3 nucleotides are TGTGCCAGCAGCTGGGGGACAGGGGGAGCCAAAAACATTCAGTACTTC.

The gene calls are TRBV9 and TRBJ2-1; no reliable D call. V was clipped by 1 base and J by 9 bases, with 11 bases between them. This CDR3 is built from 13 residues. Germline V gives CDR1 SGDLS, CDR2 YYNGEE. CDR3 DNA: TGTGCCAGCAGCGTAATAAGTAACGGTGAGCAGTTCTTC. This encodes CASSVISNGEQFF.

The rearrangement links TRBV12-5 to TRBJ1-6, with 7 positions matching TRBD1. V shed 6 bases, J shed 9 bases, and the junction held 5 bases outside the gene matches. CDR1 is LGHNT, CDR2 FRNRAP, per germline. This CDR3 is built from 13 residues. CDR3 sequence reads: CASGRGGSSPLHF. CDR3 DNA sequence: TGTGCTAGTGGCCGAGGGGGCAGTTCACCCCTCCACTTT.